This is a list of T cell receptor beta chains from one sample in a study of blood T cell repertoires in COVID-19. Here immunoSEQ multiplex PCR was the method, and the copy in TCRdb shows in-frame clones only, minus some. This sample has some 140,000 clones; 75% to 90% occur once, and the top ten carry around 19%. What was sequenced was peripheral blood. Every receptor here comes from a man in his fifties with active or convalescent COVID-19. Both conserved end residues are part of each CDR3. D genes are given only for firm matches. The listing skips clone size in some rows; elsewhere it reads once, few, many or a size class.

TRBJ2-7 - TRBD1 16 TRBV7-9 CASSLVLGQENYEQYF TGTGCCAGCAGCTTAGTCTTGGGACAGGAGAACTACGAGCAGTACTTC
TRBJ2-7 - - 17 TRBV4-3 CASSQETSGLAPYEQYF TGCGCCAGCAGCCAAGAAACTTCCGGGCTAGCCCCCTACGAGCAGTACTTC
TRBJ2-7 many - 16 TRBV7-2 CASSARAGELTYEQYF TGTGCCAGCAGCGCAAGAGCAGGGGAGCTCACCTACGAGCAGTACTTC
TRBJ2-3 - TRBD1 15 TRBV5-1 CASSPDRVDGDTQYF TGCGCCAGCAGCCCCGACAGGGTTGACGGGGATACGCAGTATTTT
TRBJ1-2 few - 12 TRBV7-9 CASSLVYYGYTF TGTGCCAGCAGCTTAGTCTACTATGGCTACACCTTC
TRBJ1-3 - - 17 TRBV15 CATSRDSTRYSGNTIYF TGTGCCACCAGCAGAGATTCGACACGCTACTCTGGAAACACCATATATTTT
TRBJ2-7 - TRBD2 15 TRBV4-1 CASSLIAGDAYEQYF TGCGCCAGCAGCCTCATAGCGGGGGACGCTTACGAGCAGTACTTC
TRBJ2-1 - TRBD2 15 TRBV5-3 CARSFGLADNNEQFF TGTGCCAGAAGCTTTGGCCTAGCGGATAACAATGAGCAGTTCTTC
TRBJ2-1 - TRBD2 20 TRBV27 CASSHTPGTSGLFSYNEQFF TGTGCCAGCAGTCACACCCCCGGGACTAGCGGACTTTTCTCCTACAATGAGCAGTTCTTC
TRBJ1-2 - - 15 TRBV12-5 CASGLGQGTNYGYTF TGTGCTAGTGGTTTGGGGCAGGGTACTAACTATGGCTACACCTTC
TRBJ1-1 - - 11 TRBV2 CASSGRVEAFF TGTGCCAGCAGTGGGAGAGTGGAAGCTTTCTTT
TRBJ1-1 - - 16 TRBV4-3 CASSQVEWGENTEAFF TGCGCCAGCAGCCAAGTAGAATGGGGAGAGAACACTGAAGCTTTCTTT
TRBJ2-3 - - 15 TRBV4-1 CASSQGGPITDTQYF TGCGCCAGCAGCCAAGGGGGGCCCATCACAGATACGCAGTATTTT
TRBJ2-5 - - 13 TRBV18 CASSPEVEETQYF TGTGCCAGCTCACCAGAGGTAGAAGAGACCCAGTACTTC
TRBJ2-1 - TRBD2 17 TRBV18 CASSWTSGGGGDNEQFF TGTGCCAGCTCCTGGACTAGCGGGGGGGGCGGTGACAATGAGCAGTTCTTC
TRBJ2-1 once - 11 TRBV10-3 CAISAGNEQFF TGTGCCATCAGTGCAGGGAATGAGCAGTTCTTC
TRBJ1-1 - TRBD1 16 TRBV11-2 CASSPRTGGAEWEAFF TGTGCCAGCAGCCCCCGGACAGGGGGCGCGGAATGGGAAGCTTTCTTT
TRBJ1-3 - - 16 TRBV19 CASSIGRTQTPNTIYF TGTGCCAGTAGTATAGGACGGACTCAAACTCCAAACACCATATATTTT
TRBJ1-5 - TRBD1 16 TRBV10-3 CAISESGGQGNQPQHF TGTGCCATCAGTGAGTCCGGGGGACAGGGTAATCAGCCCCAGCATTTT
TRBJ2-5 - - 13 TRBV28 CASSLWRVETQYF TGTGCCAGCAGCCTATGGAGGGTTGAGACCCAGTACTTC
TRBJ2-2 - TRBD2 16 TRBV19 CASSIRGLAETGELFF TGTGCCAGTAGTATCAGGGGACTAGCTGAAACCGGGGAGCTGTTTTTT
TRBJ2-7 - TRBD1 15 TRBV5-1 CASSLGTGGYYEQYF TGCGCCAGCAGCCTAGGGACAGGGGGGTACTACGAGCAGTACTTC
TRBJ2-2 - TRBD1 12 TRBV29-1 CSAGQGAGELFF TGCAGCGCCGGACAGGGGGCCGGGGAGCTGTTTTTT
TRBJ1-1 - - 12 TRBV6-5 CASRRAATEAFF TGTGCCAGCAGAAGAGCGGCCACTGAAGCTTTCTTT
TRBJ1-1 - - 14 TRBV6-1 CASSDDTRNTEAFF TGTGCCAGCAGTGACGACACAAGGAACACTGAAGCTTTCTTT
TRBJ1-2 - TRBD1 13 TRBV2 CASSTGGLYGYTF TGTGCCAGCAGTACAGGGGGCCTATATGGCTACACCTTC
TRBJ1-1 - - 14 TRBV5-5 CASRYSGGNTEAFF TGTGCCAGCAGATACTCGGGGGGGAACACTGAAGCTTTCTTT
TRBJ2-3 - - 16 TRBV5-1 CASSLVDARAGDTQYF TGCGCCAGCAGCTTGGTGGACGCAAGGGCGGGAGATACGCAGTATTTT
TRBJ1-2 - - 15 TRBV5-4 CASSLEGTGDYGYTF TGTGCCAGCAGCTTGGAGGGGACTGGCGACTATGGCTACACCTTC
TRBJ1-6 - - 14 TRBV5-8 CASSLVAGDSPLHF TGTGCCAGCAGCTTGGTGGCAGGGGATTCACCCCTCCACTTT
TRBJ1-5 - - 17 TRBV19 CASRDSAGIRRGQPQHF TGTGCCAGTCGAGACTCGGCAGGGATCCGTCGAGGTCAGCCCCAGCATTTT
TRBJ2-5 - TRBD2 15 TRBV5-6 CASSLATSGGETQYF TGTGCCAGCAGCTTGGCAACTAGCGGGGGGGAGACCCAGTACTTC
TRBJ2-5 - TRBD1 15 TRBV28 CASSGGTGLRETQYF TGTGCCAGCAGTGGAGGGACAGGGTTGAGAGAGACCCAGTACTTC
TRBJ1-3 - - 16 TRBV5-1 CASSPAYGGVGNTIYF TGCGCCAGCAGCCCGGCCTACGGAGGGGTTGGAAACACCATATATTTT
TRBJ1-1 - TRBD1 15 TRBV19 CASSTFRGPYTEAFF TGTGCCAGTAGTACCTTTAGGGGGCCTTACACTGAAGCTTTCTTT
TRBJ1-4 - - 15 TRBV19 CASSIWGQTVEKLFF TGTGCCAGTAGTATTTGGGGCCAAACGGTCGAAAAACTGTTTTTT
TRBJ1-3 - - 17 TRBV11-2 CASSLDLPGETGNTIYF TGTGCCAGCAGCTTAGATCTCCCAGGGGAAACTGGAAACACCATATATTTT
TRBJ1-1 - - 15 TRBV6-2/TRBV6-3 CASSRSGVLNTEAFF TGTGCCAGCAGTCGCTCTGGAGTCCTGAACACTGAAGCTTTCTTT
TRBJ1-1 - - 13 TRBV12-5 CASARTANTEAFF TGTGCTAGTGCCCGAACAGCAAACACTGAAGCTTTCTTT
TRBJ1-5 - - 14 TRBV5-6 CAVGDIPRNQPQHF TGTGCCGTGGGAGACATCCCTCGCAATCAGCCCCAGCATTTT
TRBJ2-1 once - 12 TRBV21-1 CASRFSDTHQFF TGTGCCAGCAGGTTTTCGGACACCCACCAGTTCTTC
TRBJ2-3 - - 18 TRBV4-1 CASSQGLLAGSFTDTQYF TGCGCCAGCAGCCAAGGTCTCCTCGCGGGGTCTTTCACAGATACGCAGTATTTT
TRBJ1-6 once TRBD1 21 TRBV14 CASSQDRPGQATISYNSPLHF TGTGCCAGCAGCCAAGATAGGCCGGGACAGGCGACCATCTCCTATAATTCACCCCTCCACTTT
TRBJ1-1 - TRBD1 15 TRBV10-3 CAIRPDRAKLTEAFF TGTGCCATCAGACCAGACAGGGCTAAACTCACTGAAGCTTTCTTT
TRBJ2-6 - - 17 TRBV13 CASSQGLQNLGANVLTF TGTGCCAGCAGCCAAGGCTTACAGAACTTGGGGGCCAACGTCCTGACTTTC